This T cell receptor (beta chain) was obtained from a study of T cell responses to AZD1222 COVID-19 vaccine. Across the whole study: Timing groups of about 4 and about 12 weeks for second doses were pooled.

Using immunoSEQ multiplex PCR, the repertoire was profiled, and TCRdb retains in-frame clones only, with some absent. The repertoire holds approximately 180,000 clones, with about nine tenths as singletons. Overall study results and limits: The repertoires were collected only after the peak T cell response. The study identified only a handful of AZD1222 recipients as seropositive at baseline. Within unmutated variant regions lay the reported targets of nearly half of spike-specific TCRs.

V gave up 4 bases and J gave up 8 bases, with 12 bases separating them. Germline CDR1 is SGHNT and CDR2 is YYREEE (reference sequence). The CDR3 is 13 residues long. As for this clone: Its matching antigen is unknown.

The genes are TRBV5-4 and TRBJ1-4, with unresolved D. The clonotype originates from an adult in good health. The sequences come from peripheral blood, collected on day 0 of AZD1222 vaccination. In DNA, the CDR3 is TGTGCCAGCAGCCCAGAAAATTGGGAAAAACTGTTTTTT. Protein: CASSPENWEKLFF. The whole variable domain, remainder taken from reference TRBV5-4 and TRBJ1-4, is ETGVTQSPTHLIKTRGQQVTLRCSSQSGHNTVSWYQQALGQGPQFIFQYYREEENGRGNFPPRFSGLQFPNYSSELNVNALELDDSALYLCASSPENWEKLFFGSGTQLSVL.